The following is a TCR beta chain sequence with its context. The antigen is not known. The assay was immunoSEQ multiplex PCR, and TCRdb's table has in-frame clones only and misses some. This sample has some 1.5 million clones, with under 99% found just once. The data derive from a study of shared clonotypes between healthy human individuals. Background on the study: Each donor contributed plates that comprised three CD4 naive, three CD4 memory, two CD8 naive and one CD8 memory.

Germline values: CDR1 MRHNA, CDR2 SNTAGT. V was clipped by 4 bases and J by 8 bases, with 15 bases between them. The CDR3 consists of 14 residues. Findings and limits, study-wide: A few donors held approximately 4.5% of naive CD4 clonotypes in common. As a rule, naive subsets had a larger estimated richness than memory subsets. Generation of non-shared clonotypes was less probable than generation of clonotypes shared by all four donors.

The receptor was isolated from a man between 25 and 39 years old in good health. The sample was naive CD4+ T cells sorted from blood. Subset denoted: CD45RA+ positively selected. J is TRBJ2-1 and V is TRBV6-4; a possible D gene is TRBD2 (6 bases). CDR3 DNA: TGTGCCAGCAGTGGAGAGGGAGGCTCCCATGAGCAGTTCTTC. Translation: CASSGEGGSHEQFF.